This TCR beta chain is from a study of blood T cell repertoires in COVID-19. About the research overall: The United States, Italy and Spain supplied acute and convalescent COVID-19 samples. PBMCs, B-cell-depleted T cells, or T cells provided the cDNA or gDNA that made up the material.

Authors' data handling: Estimation of nucleated cell counts relied on the amplification of reference gene primers. The protocol was immunoSEQ multiplex PCR, while the TCRdb copy is restricted to in-frame clones and leaves out a portion. The V and J calls and clone size were taken over from that table, and D and trimming were inferred from the DNA. The sample lists around 150,000 clones, about four fifths occurring once. CDR1 and CDR2 (germline): MGHDK, SYGVNS. The V and J ends lost 3 bases and 5 bases, in that order; junction bases with no gene match: 9. The CDR3 covers 16 residues. J is TRBJ1-4 and V is TRBV25-1, with TRBD1 identical over 7 bases. The sequence was obtained from a man aged 55 to 70 with active or convalescent COVID-19. Specimen: peripheral blood. CDR3 bases: TGTGCCAGCAGTGAGGGATTGGGGACAGCCAATGAAAAACTGTTTTTT. Its protein is CASSEGLGTANEKLFF.